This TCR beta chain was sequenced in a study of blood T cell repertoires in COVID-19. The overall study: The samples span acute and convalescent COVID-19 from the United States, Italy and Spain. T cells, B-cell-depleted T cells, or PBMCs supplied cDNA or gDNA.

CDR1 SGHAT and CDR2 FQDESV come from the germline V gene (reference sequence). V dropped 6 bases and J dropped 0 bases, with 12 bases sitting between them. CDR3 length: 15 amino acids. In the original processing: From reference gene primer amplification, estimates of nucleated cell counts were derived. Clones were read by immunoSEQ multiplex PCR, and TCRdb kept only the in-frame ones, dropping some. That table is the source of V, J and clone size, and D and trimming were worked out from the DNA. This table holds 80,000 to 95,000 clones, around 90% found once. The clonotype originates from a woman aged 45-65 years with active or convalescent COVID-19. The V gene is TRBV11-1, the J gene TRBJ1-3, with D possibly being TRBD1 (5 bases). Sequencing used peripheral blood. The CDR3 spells CASRPDSDSGNTIYF. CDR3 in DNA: TGTGCCAGCAGACCCGACAGCGACTCTGGAAACACCATATATTTT.